The 6 T cell receptor beta chains presented below share a single source sample, sequenced in a study of T cell responses to AZD1222 COVID-19 vaccine. The assay was immunoSEQ multiplex PCR, and TCRdb's table has in-frame clones only and misses some. The sample shows around 140,000 clones, roughly 90% of them seen only once. Source: peripheral blood, taken 28 days after the second AZD1222 dose. The receptors were sampled from an adult who received the AZD1222 COVID-19 vaccine.

The CDR3, as DNA: TGTGCCAGCAGTTTATCGAGGGGAATCGATTCACCCCTCCACTTT. It is translated as CASSLSRGIDSPLHF. The chain couples TRBV27 to TRBJ1-6, with D perhaps TRBD1 (5 bases). V gave up 0 bases and J gave up 8 bases, with 11 bases separating them. CDR3 length equals 15 residues. Germline CDR1 reads MNHEY; CDR2 reads SMNVEV (reference sequence).

This sequence joins TRBV11-3 and TRBJ2-1, with TRBD1 as a possible D gene (5 bases). CDR1 and CDR2 (germline): SGHNT, YENEEA. V lost 1 base and J 0 bases, leaving 10 bases between the germline ends. This CDR3 spans 16 amino acids. The CDR3 DNA follows: TGTGCCAGCAGCTTAGGGACACCTCCCTCCTACAATGAGCAGTTCTTC. Protein: CASSLGTPPSYNEQFF.

V is TRBV27 and J is TRBJ1-5; 8 positions match TRBD1. Germline trimming cut 5 bases from V and 6 bases from J; bases unmatched to any gene: 9. This CDR3 region has 15 residues. Germline CDR1 is MNHEY and CDR2 is SMNVEV (reference sequence). Here the CDR3 reads CASSLRQGSGQPQHF. Here the CDR3 DNA reads TGTGCCAGCAGTCTCCGACAGGGGTCGGGTCAGCCCCAGCATTTT.

This clone has a handful of counts. The J gene is TRBJ1-5, the V gene TRBV5-6; 9 bases align to TRBD1. The V segment lost 4 bases and the J segment 0 bases; nucleotides outside the gene matches: 14. CDR1 SGHDT and CDR2 YYEEEE come from the germline V gene. CDR3 size: 19 residues. The CDR3 DNA reads as TGTGCCAGCAGCCGCCAGACAGGGGGACTCTTATATAGCAATCAGCCCCAGCATTTT. Translation gives CASSRQTGGLLYSNQPQHF.

The CDR3 region is CASSSRKGTEAFF. The DNA for the CDR3 is TGTGCCAGCAGCTCTAGGAAGGGCACTGAAGCTTTCTTT. V usage is TRBV6-2 or TRBV6-3 and J usage is TRBJ1-1; D unresolved. Germline CDR1 MNHEY, CDR2 SVGEGT. Trimming removed 6 bases from V and 4 bases from J, with 12 bases in between. This CDR3 has 13 residues.

The chain carries TRBV18 and TRBJ1-4; TRBD1 might be the D (5 bases). The CDR3 has 16 residues. Germline values: CDR1 KGHSH, CDR2 LQKENI. The V and J ends lost 1 base and 1 base respectively, with 10 bases between them. As DNA, the CDR3 is TGTGCCAGCTCACCACAGACCGGGGGAACTAATGAAAAACTGTTTTTT. It encodes CASSPQTGGTNEKLFF.